Listed here are 19 T cell receptor beta chains from one sample, sequenced in a study of tumor-infiltrating lymphocytes in localized non-small cell lung cancer. Clones were sequenced by immunoSEQ multiplex PCR, and TCRdb holds only the in-frame ones, with some missing. The data show 9,500 to 15,000 clones, under 80% seen once. Sequencing was done on a sample of lung tumor tissue. All receptors come from a human donor with non-small cell lung cancer.

The J gene is TRBJ2-7, the V gene TRBV5-5; no reliable D call. Germline lookup yields CDR1 SGHKS and CDR2 YYEKEE (reference sequence). Trimming left V 1 base short and J 1 base short, with 9 bases between. CDR3 size: 14 residues. The CDR3 here is CASSLSAGSYEQYV. The CDR3 coding sequence is TGTGCCAGCAGCTTGAGTGCAGGATCCTACGAGCAGTACGTC.

The V call is TRBV4-3, the J call TRBJ1-2; D unresolved. V gave up 2 bases and J gave up 2 bases, with 9 bases separating them. The CDR3 sequence is 14 residues long. Germline CDR1 is LGHNA and CDR2 is YSLEER. CDR3 sequence (DNA): TGCGCCAGCAGCCAACTCGGACGGAACTATGGCTACACCTTC. Translated: CASSQLGRNYGYTF.

V and J are TRBV10-3 and TRBJ2-3, with 7 nucleotides matching TRBD1. The CDR3 is made up of 13 amino acids. J was trimmed by 1 base and V by 10 bases; bases with no gene match: 5. Germline V CDR1 and CDR2: ENHRY, SYGVKD. CDR3 region: CATRDSRTDTQYF. The DNA for the CDR3 is TGTGCCACCCGGGACAGTCGCACAGATACGCAGTATTTT.

The chain is built from TRBV10-2 and TRBJ1-4, with a tentative D call TRBD1 (6 bases). CDR1 and CDR2 (germline): WSHSY, SAAADI. This CDR3 spans 15 amino acids. Trimming pared 3 bases from V and 4 bases from J, leaving 12 bases between. CDR3 DNA: TGCGCCAGCAGTGACTCCCAGGGGAGTAATGAAAAACTGTTTTTT. Its protein is CASSDSQGSNEKLFF.

This clone was seen a handful of times. The rearrangement uses TRBV7-2 and TRBJ2-7, with TRBD2 identical over 8 bases. Germline V lookup: CDR1 SGHTA, CDR2 FQGNSA. The CDR3 runs 15 residues. Trimming cost V 3 bases and J 6 bases; bases outside gene matches: 10. The CDR3 loop is CASSFQGSGMIEQYF. CDR3 sequence (DNA): TGTGCCAGCAGCTTCCAGGGTAGCGGGATGATCGAGCAGTACTTC.

This clone has a handful of counts. V and J are TRBV7-9 and TRBJ1-1, with TRBD1 matching 7 bases. Looked up from germline, CDR1 is SEHNR and CDR2 is FQNEAQ (reference sequence). The ends lost 4 bases at V and 4 bases at J; junction bases unmatched: 18. CDR3 length: 18 amino acids. The CDR3 nucleotides read TGTGCCAGCAGCTCCCCTACAGGGGCGGCCCAGTTGGGCACTGAAGCTTTCTTT. It translates to CASSSPTGAAQLGTEAFF.

The chain uses TRBV30 and TRBJ2-7; D perhaps matches TRBD2 (5 bases). The CDR3 totals 12 residues. Trimming left V 3 bases short and J 5 bases short, with 11 bases between. Per germline, CDR1 GTSNPN and CDR2 SVGIG (reference sequence). CDR3 region: CAWRMRVHEQYF. The CDR3, as DNA: TGTGCCTGGAGAATGAGGGTCCACGAGCAGTACTTC.

This clone turned up a few times. The J gene is TRBJ2-1, the V gene TRBV6-5; D call uncertain. CDR1 and CDR2 from the germline V gene are MNHEY and SVGAGI. This CDR3 has 13 residues. The germline V and J ends were trimmed by 2 bases and 5 bases, with 7 bases remaining between them. The CDR3 DNA reads as TGTGCCAGCAGTTACGGGCCAGACAATGAGCAGTTCTTC. Translated: CASSYGPDNEQFF.

The chain is built from TRBV12-5 and TRBJ2-7, with D perhaps matching TRBD1 (5 bases). Germline assignment: CDR1 LGHNT and CDR2 FRNRAP. The germline V and J ends were trimmed by 3 bases and 7 bases, with 7 bases remaining between them. This CDR3 contains 11 residues. CDR3 in DNA: TGTGCTAGTGGTTTAAGGGGTGAGCAGTACTTC. Translated: CASGLRGEQYF.

V usage is TRBV5-5 and J usage is TRBJ2-3; 7 bases align to TRBD1. Germline loops: CDR1 SGHKS, CDR2 YYEKEE (reference sequence). The junction had 3 bases not matched to a gene; V was cut back by 4 bases and J by 1 base. There are 14 residues in the CDR3. CDR3 in DNA: TGTGCCAGCAGCCAGGGACAGCGCACAGATACGCAGTATTTT. Amino acid sequence: CASSQGQRTDTQYF.

The rearrangement links TRBV9 to TRBJ2-2, with 8 bases aligning to TRBD1. The CDR3 totals 14 residues. V gave up 5 bases and J gave up 5 bases; unmatched junction bases: 5. Germline lookup yields CDR1 SGDLS and CDR2 YYNGEE. CDR3 protein: CASRVGQVTGELFF. CDR3 nucleotides: TGTGCCAGCAGGGTGGGACAGGTAACCGGGGAGCTGTTTTTT.

The chain is built from TRBV10-3 and TRBJ1-4; D might be TRBD1 (5 bases). Germline CDR1 reads ENHRY; CDR2 reads SYGVKD. Trimming took 2 bases from V and 8 from J, leaving 12 bases between them. The CDR3 runs 14 residues. In nucleotides, the CDR3 is TGTGCCATCAGTGAGCCAGGGTGGGGGGAAAAACTGTTTTTT. It yields the protein CAISEPGWGEKLFF.

In the case of this clone: The junction does not match germline at one end; this may be a read error. The chain couples TRBV6-5 to TRBJ2-3; possible D gene TRBD1, 7 bases. Germline CDR1 and CDR2: MNHEY and SVGAGI. This CDR3 contains 15 residues. The CDR3 DNA reads TGTGCCAGCAGAGCCGTGGGGGGCGGGACAGCTACGCAGTATTTT. Translation gives CASRAVGGGTATQYF.

This chain links TRBV5-1 with TRBJ2-3; no reliable D call. CDR3 size: 14 residues. The V end was cut by 0 bases, the J end by 2 bases, with 7 bases between. Germline V gives CDR1 SGHRS, CDR2 YFSETQ. The CDR3 loop is CASSLGLFTDTQYF. In DNA, the CDR3 is TGCGCCAGCAGCTTGGGGCTATTCACAGATACGCAGTATTTT.

This chain uses TRBV5-1 with TRBJ2-1; 9 bases map to TRBD1. CDR3 size: 16 residues. CDR1 and CDR2 (germline): SGHRS, YFSETQ. The trim removed 4 bases at V and 4 bases at J, leaving 9 bases unmatched. This chain's CDR3 is CASSPTPGQGYNEQFF. CDR3 coding DNA: TGCGCCAGCAGCCCTACACCGGGACAGGGATACAATGAGCAGTTCTTC.

The gene calls are TRBV19 and TRBJ2-3; 7 bases match TRBD2. This CDR3 is built from 14 residues. Germline lookup yields CDR1 LNHDA and CDR2 SQIVND (reference sequence). Trimming removed 5 bases from V and 5 bases from J; junction bases left unmatched: 7. CDR3 amino acids: CASSSPSGGDTQYF. The CDR3 region has the DNA TGTGCCAGTAGTTCGCCTAGCGGTGGAGATACGCAGTATTTT.

This chain connects TRBV7-2 to TRBJ2-1; 9 positions agree with TRBD1. Germline CDR1 and CDR2: SGHTA and FQGNSA. This CDR3 has 19 residues. Trimming cost V 0 bases and J 8 bases; bases outside gene matches: 17. CDR3 nucleotide sequence: TGTGCCAGCAGCTTAGCCCTTAGAAACTCGGGGACAGGGAGGGATGAGCAGTTCTTC. Its translation: CASSLALRNSGTGRDEQFF.

The chain combines TRBV27 with TRBJ2-3; D call uncertain. The germline CDR1 and CDR2 sequences are MNHEY and SMNVEV (reference sequence). V was shortened by 5 bases and J by 7 bases, with 7 bases between the two germline ends. The CDR3 spans 11 residues. The CDR3 region has the DNA TGTGCCAGCAGTCGCCTGTATACGCAGTATTTT. This translates into CASSRLYTQYF.

This clone was recorded only once. The chain links TRBV5-1 to TRBJ1-4; D unclear. Germline-derived CDR1 and CDR2 are SGHRS and YFSETQ. The CDR3 totals 15 residues. V lost 3 bases, J lost 6 bases, and 15 bases lay in between. Written as DNA, the CDR3 is TGCGCCAGCAGCTCGGACGGCGGGAGTTATGAAAAACTGTTTTTT. It encodes CASSSDGGSYEKLFF. The whole variable domain, filled in from reference TRBV5-1 and TRBJ1-4, reads KAGVTQTPRYLIKTRGQQVTLSCSPISGHRSVSWYQQTPGQGLQFLFEYFSETQRNKGNFPGRFSGRQFSNSRSEMNVSTLELGDSALYLCASSSDGGSYEKLFFGSGTQLSVL.